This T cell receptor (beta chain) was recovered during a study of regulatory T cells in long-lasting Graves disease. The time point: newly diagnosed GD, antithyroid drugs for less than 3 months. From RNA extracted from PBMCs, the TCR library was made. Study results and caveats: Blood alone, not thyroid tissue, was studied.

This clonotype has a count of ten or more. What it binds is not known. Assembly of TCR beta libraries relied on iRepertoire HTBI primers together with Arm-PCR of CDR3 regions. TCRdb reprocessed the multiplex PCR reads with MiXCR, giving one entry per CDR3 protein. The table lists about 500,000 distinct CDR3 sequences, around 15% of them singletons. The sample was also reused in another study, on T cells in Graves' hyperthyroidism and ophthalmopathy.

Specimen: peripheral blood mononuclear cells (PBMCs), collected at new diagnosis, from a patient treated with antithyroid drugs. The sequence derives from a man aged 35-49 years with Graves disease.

This CDR3 reads CASSPRRLAGPYNEQFF. The CDR3 DNA reads as TGTGCCAGCAGCCCACGGCGGCTAGCGGGACCTTACAATGAGCAGTTCTTC. The chain has TRBV7-2 and TRBJ2-1; 9 nucleotides line up with TRBD2. Trimming took 5 bases from V and 4 from J; bases not matched to a gene: 12. The length of the CDR3 is 17 residues. The V gene's germline CDR1 is SGHTA and CDR2 FQGNSA.